This is a list of T cell receptor beta chains from one sample in a study of beta chain features in type 1 diabetes. TCRdb's table, derived via immunoSEQ multiplex PCR, lists solely in-frame clones and lacks some. In the table there are more than 350,000 clones, roughly an eighth of which are singletons. The specimen sequenced was naive CD4+ T cells from blood. The source of these receptors is a woman under 30 in good health. The CDR3 runs from the conserved cysteine through the conserved F or W. D genes are given only for firm matches. Some rows mark clone size as missing; the rest say once, few, many or name a class of expanded clone.

clone_size: few; d_call: TRBD1; v_call: TRBV7-3; j_call: TRBJ2-3; cdr3_aa: CASSPQTGPDTQYF; cdr3_nt: TGTGCCAGCAGCCCTCAGACAGGGCCAGATACGCAGTATTTT
clone_size: .; d_call: .; v_call: TRBV29-1; j_call: TRBJ1-5; cdr3_aa: CSVTMTRDPEAQPQHF; cdr3_nt: TGCAGCGTGACCATGACCCGGGACCCCGAGGCCCAGCCCCAGCATTTT
clone_size: few; d_call: TRBD2; v_call: TRBV11-2; j_call: TRBJ2-3; cdr3_aa: CASSLSRTSFLVTQYF; cdr3_nt: TGTGCCAGCAGCTTATCCCGGACTAGTTTTTTAGTTACGCAGTATTTT
clone_size: few; d_call: .; v_call: TRBV7-2; j_call: TRBJ2-5; cdr3_aa: CASSLLGAETQYF; cdr3_nt: TGTGCCAGCAGCTTATTGGGGGCCGAGACCCAGTACTTC
clone_size: .; d_call: .; v_call: TRBV14; j_call: TRBJ1-2; cdr3_aa: CASSQLRQRGDGYTF; cdr3_nt: TGTGCCAGCAGCCAACTCAGACAGAGAGGGGATGGCTACACCTTC
clone_size: .; d_call: TRBD1; v_call: TRBV4-3; j_call: TRBJ2-5; cdr3_aa: CASSQGRQGLGTQYF; cdr3_nt: TGCGCCAGCAGCCAAGGGAGACAGGGGCTGGGGACCCAGTACTTC
clone_size: few; d_call: .; v_call: TRBV13; j_call: TRBJ2-3; cdr3_aa: CASSTREITDTQYF; cdr3_nt: TGTGCCAGCAGCACCCGAGAAATCACAGATACGCAGTATTTT
clone_size: few; d_call: TRBD1; v_call: TRBV2; j_call: TRBJ1-2; cdr3_aa: CASNAGQARGYTF; cdr3_nt: TGTGCCAGCAATGCGGGACAGGCCCGGGGCTACACCTTC
clone_size: few; d_call: .; v_call: TRBV28; j_call: TRBJ1-6; cdr3_aa: CASSFIKRGNSPLHF; cdr3_nt: TGTGCCAGCAGTTTCATTAAAAGGGGAAATTCACCCCTCCACTTT
clone_size: many; d_call: .; v_call: TRBV9; j_call: TRBJ1-6; cdr3_aa: CASSPTGPSSPLHF; cdr3_nt: TGTGCCAGCAGCCCGACAGGTCCCAGTTCACCCCTCCACTTT
clone_size: .; d_call: TRBD2; v_call: TRBV6-5; j_call: TRBJ2-5; cdr3_aa: CASSYLTSRETQYF; cdr3_nt: TGTGCCAGCAGTTACCTGACTAGCCGGGAGACCCAGTACTTC
clone_size: few; d_call: .; v_call: TRBV28; j_call: TRBJ2-1; cdr3_aa: CASSFLNEQFF; cdr3_nt: TGTGCCAGCAGCTTCTTGAATGAGCAGTTCTTC
clone_size: few; d_call: .; v_call: TRBV23-1; j_call: TRBJ2-5; cdr3_aa: CASEVTYQETQYF; cdr3_nt: TGCGCCAGCGAAGTCACGTACCAAGAGACCCAGTACTTC
clone_size: few; d_call: .; v_call: TRBV4-3; j_call: TRBJ2-3; cdr3_aa: CASSQDRRQGGITDTQYF; cdr3_nt: TGCGCCAGCAGCCAAGACAGGCGTCAGGGTGGGATCACAGATACGCAGTATTTT
clone_size: .; d_call: TRBD2; v_call: TRBV30; j_call: TRBJ2-7; cdr3_aa: CAWSAPRTSGSYEQYF; cdr3_nt: TGTGCCTGGAGTGCCCCCCGGACTAGCGGTTCCTACGAGCAGTACTTC
clone_size: .; d_call: .; v_call: TRBV20-1; j_call: TRBJ1-4; cdr3_aa: CSARDIEKLFF; cdr3_nt: TGCAGTGCTAGAGATATCGAAAAACTGTTTTTT
clone_size: .; d_call: .; v_call: TRBV7-2; j_call: TRBJ2-3; cdr3_aa: CASSPPSVPRADTQYF; cdr3_nt: TGTGCCAGCAGCCCCCCTAGCGTTCCAAGAGCAGATACGCAGTATTTT
clone_size: .; d_call: .; v_call: TRBV6-5; j_call: TRBJ1-1; cdr3_aa: CASSTTVSTEAFF; cdr3_nt: TGTGCCAGCAGTACCACAGTGAGCACTGAAGCTTTCTTT
clone_size: few; d_call: .; v_call: TRBV18; j_call: TRBJ2-1; cdr3_aa: CASSAVTNEQFF; cdr3_nt: TGTGCCAGCTCAGCAGTCACCAATGAGCAGTTCTTC
clone_size: few; d_call: .; v_call: TRBV30; j_call: TRBJ2-3; cdr3_aa: CAWRKEGLTDTQYF; cdr3_nt: TGTGCCTGGAGAAAAGAGGGCCTCACAGATACGCAGTATTTT
clone_size: few; d_call: .; v_call: TRBV4-1; j_call: TRBJ1-3; cdr3_aa: CASSAQGRRSGNTIYF; cdr3_nt: TGCGCCAGCAGCGCACAGGGCAGGCGCTCTGGAAACACCATATATTTT
clone_size: .; d_call: .; v_call: TRBV14; j_call: TRBJ2-7; cdr3_aa: CASSQVSYEQYF; cdr3_nt: TGTGCCAGCAGCCAAGTCTCCTACGAGCAGTACTTC
clone_size: few; d_call: TRBD1; v_call: TRBV4-2; j_call: TRBJ2-7; cdr3_aa: CASSQDRDRGPYEQYF; cdr3_nt: TGTGCCAGCAGCCAAGACCGGGACAGGGGACCCTACGAGCAGTACTTC
clone_size: few; d_call: .; v_call: TRBV19; j_call: TRBJ2-7; cdr3_aa: CASSIRASEQYF; cdr3_nt: TGTGCCAGTAGTATCAGAGCGAGTGAGCAGTACTTC
clone_size: .; d_call: TRBD1; v_call: TRBV7-9; j_call: TRBJ2-4; cdr3_aa: CASSLGRQGVDIQYF; cdr3_nt: TGTGCCAGCAGCTTAGGTAGACAGGGGGTGGACATTCAGTACTTC
clone_size: .; d_call: .; v_call: TRBV25-1; j_call: TRBJ2-1; cdr3_aa: CASSDGGRSEQFF; cdr3_nt: TGTGCCAGCAGTGACGGAGGGAGAAGTGAGCAGTTCTTC
clone_size: few; d_call: .; v_call: TRBV20-1; j_call: TRBJ1-4; cdr3_aa: CSARVVEKLFF; cdr3_nt: TGCAGTGCTAGAGTCGTTGAAAAACTGTTTTTT
clone_size: .; d_call: .; v_call: TRBV18; j_call: TRBJ2-3; cdr3_aa: CASSQRQGLDTQYF; cdr3_nt: TGTGCCAGCTCACAACGCCAGGGGTTAGATACGCAGTATTTT
clone_size: .; d_call: .; v_call: TRBV5-1; j_call: TRBJ2-1; cdr3_aa: CASSLARGPYNEQFF; cdr3_nt: TGCGCCAGCAGCTTGGCGAGGGGACCCTACAATGAGCAGTTCTTC
clone_size: .; d_call: .; v_call: TRBV2; j_call: TRBJ1-5; cdr3_aa: CASSSDRHSNQPQHF; cdr3_nt: TGTGCCAGCAGTTCTGACAGACATAGCAATCAGCCCCAGCATTTT
clone_size: few; d_call: TRBD2; v_call: TRBV7-2; j_call: TRBJ2-5; cdr3_aa: CASSLSVSGRGETQYF; cdr3_nt: TGTGCCAGCAGCTTATCCGTAAGCGGGAGAGGGGAGACCCAGTACTTC
clone_size: .; d_call: .; v_call: TRBV29-1; j_call: TRBJ2-7; cdr3_aa: CSVLPGPNVYEQYF; cdr3_nt: TGCAGCGTTCTCCCGGGACCGAACGTTTACGAGCAGTACTTC
clone_size: .; d_call: TRBD1; v_call: TRBV2; j_call: TRBJ2-3; cdr3_aa: CASSRDRHTDTQYF; cdr3_nt: TGTGCCAGCAGCCGGGACAGACACACAGATACGCAGTATTTT
clone_size: .; d_call: .; v_call: TRBV20-1; j_call: TRBJ2-5; cdr3_aa: CSARTGGTQYF; cdr3_nt: TGCAGTGCTCGGACCGGGGGGACCCAGTACTTC
clone_size: .; d_call: .; v_call: TRBV7-2; j_call: TRBJ2-6; cdr3_aa: CASSPGPGANVLTF; cdr3_nt: TGTGCCAGCAGCCCCGGTCCTGGGGCCAACGTCCTGACTTTC
clone_size: few; d_call: TRBD1; v_call: TRBV28; j_call: TRBJ2-3; cdr3_aa: CASSLPGQGTDTQYF; cdr3_nt: TGTGCCAGCAGTTTGCCGGGACAGGGTACAGATACGCAGTATTTT
clone_size: .; d_call: .; v_call: TRBV18; j_call: TRBJ1-2; cdr3_aa: CASSPTVNYGYTF; cdr3_nt: TGTGCCAGCTCACCGACAGTTAACTATGGCTACACCTTC
clone_size: few; d_call: .; v_call: TRBV5-1; j_call: TRBJ2-5; cdr3_aa: CASRTDTSQETQYF; cdr3_nt: TGCGCCAGCAGAACCGACACCTCCCAAGAGACCCAGTACTTC
clone_size: few; d_call: .; v_call: TRBV7-9; j_call: TRBJ1-6; cdr3_aa: CASSLVLDGLQALHF; cdr3_nt: TGTGCCAGCAGCTTAGTTCTTGACGGACTTCAGGCCCTCCACTTT
clone_size: few; d_call: .; v_call: TRBV6-5; j_call: TRBJ1-2; cdr3_aa: CASRYGQSYGYTF; cdr3_nt: TGTGCCTCTCGGTATGGACAGTCCTATGGCTACACCTTC
clone_size: .; d_call: .; v_call: TRBV5-4; j_call: TRBJ1-1; cdr3_aa: CASSWTDTEAFF; cdr3_nt: TGTGCCAGCAGCTGGACAGACACTGAAGCTTTCTTT
clone_size: few; d_call: .; v_call: TRBV7-2; j_call: TRBJ1-1; cdr3_aa: CASTLVPGVEAFF; cdr3_nt: TGTGCCAGCACCTTAGTTCCGGGGGTTGAAGCTTTCTTT
clone_size: .; d_call: TRBD2; v_call: TRBV7-2; j_call: TRBJ2-1; cdr3_aa: CASSEGGRGSDEQFF; cdr3_nt: TGTGCCAGCAGCGAAGGCGGGAGAGGCTCGGATGAGCAGTTCTTC
clone_size: .; d_call: .; v_call: TRBV10-3; j_call: TRBJ1-1; cdr3_aa: CAISEYLVMREAFF; cdr3_nt: TGTGCCATCAGTGAATATCTGGTCATGAGGGAAGCTTTCTTT
clone_size: .; d_call: .; v_call: TRBV18; j_call: TRBJ2-6; cdr3_aa: CASSPWEAGANVLTF; cdr3_nt: TGTGCCAGCTCACCATGGGAGGCCGGGGCCAACGTCCTGACTTTC
clone_size: many; d_call: TRBD1; v_call: TRBV30; j_call: TRBJ1-5; cdr3_aa: CALETGGNNQPQHF; cdr3_nt: TGTGCCCTAGAGACAGGGGGGAACAATCAGCCCCAGCATTTT